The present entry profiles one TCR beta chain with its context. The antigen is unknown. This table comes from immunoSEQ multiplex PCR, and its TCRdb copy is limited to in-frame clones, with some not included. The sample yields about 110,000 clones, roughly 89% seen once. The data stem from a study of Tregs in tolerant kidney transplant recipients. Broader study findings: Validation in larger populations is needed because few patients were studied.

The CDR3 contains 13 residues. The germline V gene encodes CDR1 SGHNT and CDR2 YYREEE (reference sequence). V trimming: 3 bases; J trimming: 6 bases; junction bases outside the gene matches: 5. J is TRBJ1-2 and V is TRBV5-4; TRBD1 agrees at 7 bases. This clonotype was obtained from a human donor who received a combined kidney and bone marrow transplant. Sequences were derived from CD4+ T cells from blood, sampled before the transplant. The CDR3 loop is CASSWDRRDGYTF. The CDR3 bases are TGTGCCAGCAGCTGGGACAGACGAGATGGCTACACCTTC.